This T cell receptor beta chain was captured by sequencing in a study of identifying expanded T cells in peripheral blood. Libraries were prepared by immunoSEQ multiplex PCR; TCRdb keeps only in-frame clonotypes and omits some of them. The sample has tens of thousands of clones, roughly 89% seen once. This clone turned up a few times. The CDR3 extends over 15 amino acids. Germline V gene lookup returns CDR1 MDHEN and CDR2 SYDVKM. V shed 1 base, J shed 2 bases, and the junction held 4 bases outside the gene matches. The rearrangement joins TRBV28 to TRBJ2-7, with 8 bases identical to TRBD2. Source material: blood. The source is a person aged 18 to 70 in good health. This CDR3 reads CASSLSIAGTYEQYF. DNA of the CDR3: TGTGCCAGCAGTTTATCTATAGCGGGAACCTACGAGCAGTACTTC.